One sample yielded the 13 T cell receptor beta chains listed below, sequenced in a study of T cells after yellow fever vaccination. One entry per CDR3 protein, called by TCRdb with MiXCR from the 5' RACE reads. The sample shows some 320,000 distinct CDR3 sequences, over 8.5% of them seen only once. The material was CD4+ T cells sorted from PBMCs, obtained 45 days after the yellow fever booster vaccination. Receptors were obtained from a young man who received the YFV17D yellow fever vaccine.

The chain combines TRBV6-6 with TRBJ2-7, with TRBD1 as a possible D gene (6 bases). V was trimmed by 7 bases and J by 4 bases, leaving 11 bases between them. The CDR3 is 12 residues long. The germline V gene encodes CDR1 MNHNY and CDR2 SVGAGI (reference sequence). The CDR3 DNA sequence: TGTGCCAGCAAGGGGGAGAATTACGAGCAGTACGTC. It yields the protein CASKGENYEQYV.

The CDR3 DNA follows: TGCGCCAGCAGCTTGGATCCGGGACAGAGTTTTGAAGCTTTCTTT. It yields the protein CASSLDPGQSFEAFF. V and J are TRBV5-1 and TRBJ1-1, with TRBD1 identical over 7 bases. The CDR3 totals 15 residues. Unmatched junction bases numbered 9, after V lost 0 bases and J lost 7 bases. The germline gives CDR1 SGHRS, CDR2 YFSETQ.

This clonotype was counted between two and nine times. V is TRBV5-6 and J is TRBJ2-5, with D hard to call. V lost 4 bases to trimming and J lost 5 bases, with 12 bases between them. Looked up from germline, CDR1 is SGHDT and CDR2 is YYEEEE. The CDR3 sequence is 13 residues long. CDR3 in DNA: TGTGCCAGCAGCGAGGACGTATGGGAGACCCAGTACTTC. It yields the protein CASSEDVWETQYF. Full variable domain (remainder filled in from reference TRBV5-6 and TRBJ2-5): DAGVTQSPTHLIKTRGQQVTLRCSPKSGHDTVSWYQQALGQGPQFIFQYYEEEERQRGNFPDRFSGHQFPNYSSELNVNALLLGDSALYLCASSEDVWETQYFGPGTRLLVL.

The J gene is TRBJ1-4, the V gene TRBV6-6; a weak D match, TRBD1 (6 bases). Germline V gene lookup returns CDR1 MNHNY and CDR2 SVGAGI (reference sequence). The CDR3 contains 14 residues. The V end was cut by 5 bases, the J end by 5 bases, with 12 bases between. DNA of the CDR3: TGTGCCAGCAGTCACGAGGACAGCAATGAAAAACTGTTTTTT. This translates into CASSHEDSNEKLFF.

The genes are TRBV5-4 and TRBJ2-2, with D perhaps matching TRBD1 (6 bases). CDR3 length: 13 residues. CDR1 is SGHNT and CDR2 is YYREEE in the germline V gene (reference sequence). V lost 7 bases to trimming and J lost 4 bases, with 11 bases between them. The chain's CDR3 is CASLTQGTGELFF. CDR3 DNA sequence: TGTGCCAGCCTTACACAGGGCACCGGGGAGCTGTTTTTT.

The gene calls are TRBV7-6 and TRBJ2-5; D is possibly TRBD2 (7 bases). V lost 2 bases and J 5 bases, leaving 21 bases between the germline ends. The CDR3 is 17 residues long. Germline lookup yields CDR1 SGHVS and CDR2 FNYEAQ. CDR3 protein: CASSLRPGGAGGETQYF. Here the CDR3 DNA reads TGTGCCAGCAGCTTACGACCTGGGGGGGCCGGAGGGGAGACCCAGTACTTC.

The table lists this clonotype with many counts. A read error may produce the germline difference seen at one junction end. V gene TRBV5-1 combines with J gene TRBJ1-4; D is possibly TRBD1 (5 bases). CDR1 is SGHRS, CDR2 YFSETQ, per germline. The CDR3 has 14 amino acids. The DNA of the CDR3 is TGTGCCAGCAGCTTAGGGCAGGGTAATGAAAAACTGTTTTTT. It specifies CASSLGQGNEKLFF.

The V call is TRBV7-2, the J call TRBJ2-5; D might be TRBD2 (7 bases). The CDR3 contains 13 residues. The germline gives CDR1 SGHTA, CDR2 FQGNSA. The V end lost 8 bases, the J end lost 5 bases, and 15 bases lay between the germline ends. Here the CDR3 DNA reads TGTGCCAGCTGCGGGGGCCTCGGCGAGACCCAGTACTTC. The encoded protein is CASCGGLGETQYF.

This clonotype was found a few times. DNA for the CDR3: TGTGCCAGCAGCTGGGACAGGGGAGCCGGGGAGCTGTTTTTT. This encodes CASSWDRGAGELFF. This chain uses TRBV7-7 with TRBJ2-2; 10 bases are shared with TRBD1. CDR1 is SSHAT, CDR2 FNYEAQ, per germline (reference sequence). Trimming removed 4 bases from V and 6 bases from J; junction bases left unmatched: 2. The CDR3 has 14 amino acids.

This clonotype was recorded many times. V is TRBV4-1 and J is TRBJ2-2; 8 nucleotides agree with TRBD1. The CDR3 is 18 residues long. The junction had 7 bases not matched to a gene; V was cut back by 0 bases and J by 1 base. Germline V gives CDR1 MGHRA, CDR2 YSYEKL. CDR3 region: CASSQDHFGTGNTGELFF. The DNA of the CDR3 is TGCGCCAGCAGCCAAGATCACTTCGGGACAGGGAACACCGGGGAGCTGTTTTTT.

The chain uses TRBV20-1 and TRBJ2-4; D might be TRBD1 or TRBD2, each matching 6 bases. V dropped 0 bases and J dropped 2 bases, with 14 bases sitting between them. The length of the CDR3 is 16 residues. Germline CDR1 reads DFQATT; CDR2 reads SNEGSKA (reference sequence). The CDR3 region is CSARDLGGQSKNIQYF. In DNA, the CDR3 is TGCAGTGCTAGAGATCTCGGGGGCCAGTCCAAAAACATTCAGTACTTC.

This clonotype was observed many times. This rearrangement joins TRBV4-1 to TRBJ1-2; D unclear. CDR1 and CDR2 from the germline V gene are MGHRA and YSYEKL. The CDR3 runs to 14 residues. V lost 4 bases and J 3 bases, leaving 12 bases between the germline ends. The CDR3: CASSRPDAHYGYTF. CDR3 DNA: TGCGCCAGCAGCCGTCCGGACGCCCACTATGGCTACACCTTC.

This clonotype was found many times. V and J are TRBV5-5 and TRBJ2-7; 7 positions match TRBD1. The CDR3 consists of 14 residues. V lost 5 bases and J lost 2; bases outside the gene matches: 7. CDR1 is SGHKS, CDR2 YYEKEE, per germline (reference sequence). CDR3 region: CASRSPGQTYEQYF. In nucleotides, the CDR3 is TGTGCCAGCAGATCTCCGGGACAGACCTACGAGCAGTACTTC.